Listed here are 28 T cell receptor beta chains from one sample, sequenced in a study of blood T cell repertoires in COVID-19. This table comes from immunoSEQ multiplex PCR, and its TCRdb copy is limited to in-frame clones, with some not included. The sample consists of 450,000 to 500,000 clones, 75% to 90% of them appearing once. Sequenced sample: peripheral blood. The receptors derive from a human donor in a cohort sampled during active COVID-19.

The chain recombines TRBV28 with TRBJ2-3; 11 bases are shared with TRBD2. CDR3 length: 17 amino acids. The V gene's germline CDR1 is MDHEN and CDR2 SYDVKM. With V trimmed by 4 bases and J by 0 bases, 6 bases remained unmatched. CDR3 nucleotides: TGTGCCAGCAGTTCCCGGGGACTAGCGGAGAGCACAGATACGCAGTATTTT. Protein: CASSSRGLAESTDTQYF.

The V call is TRBV10-3, the J call TRBJ2-3; D is uncertain. The V and J ends lost 2 bases and 4 bases respectively, with 4 bases between them. The CDR3 consists of 12 residues. Germline CDR1 reads ENHRY; CDR2 reads SYGVKD. CDR3 in DNA: TGTGCCATCAGTGAGACGGCAGATACGCAGTATTTT. Its translation is CAISETADTQYF.

V and J are TRBV6-5 and TRBJ1-5, with 8 bases aligning to TRBD1. V lost 6 bases, J lost 5 bases, and 6 bases stayed unmatched. CDR3 length: 14 amino acids. The germline gives CDR1 MNHEY, CDR2 SVGAGI. CDR3 in amino acids: CASRRGQGDQPQHF. In DNA, the CDR3 is TGTGCCAGCAGGAGAGGACAGGGAGATCAGCCCCAGCATTTT.

This clone was observed a single time. V is TRBV7-2 and J is TRBJ2-1, with TRBD2 identical over 12 bases. Germline V gene lookup returns CDR1 SGHTA and CDR2 FQGNSA. CDR3 length equals 16 residues. The junction had 6 bases not matched to a gene; V was cut back by 5 bases and J by 4 bases. CDR3 amino acids: CASSQTLAGGYNEQFF. In DNA form, the CDR3 reads TGTGCCAGCAGCCAAACTCTAGCGGGGGGGTACAATGAGCAGTTCTTC.

The chain is built from TRBV11-2 and TRBJ2-3; TRBD1 agrees at 7 bases. Germline values: CDR1 SGHAT, CDR2 FQNNGV. V lost 5 bases to trimming and J lost 2 bases; unmatched junction nucleotides: 7. This CDR3 has 15 residues. CDR3 DNA sequence: TGTGCCAGCAGCCCACGACAGGGCCCCACAGATACGCAGTATTTT. This codes for CASSPRQGPTDTQYF.

The chain uses TRBV5-1 and TRBJ1-1; weak D call: TRBD1 (5 bases). Germline assignment: CDR1 SGHRS and CDR2 YFSETQ. CDR3 length equals 15 residues. V was shortened by 0 bases and J by 3 bases, with 12 bases between the two germline ends. Here the CDR3 DNA reads TGCGCCAGCAGCTTGGGACAGAGTAGGGACACTGAAGCTTTCTTT. It codes for CASSLGQSRDTEAFF.

The CDR3 here is CASSSGGRVEETQYF. CDR3 in DNA: TGTGCCAGCAGCTCGGGCGGGAGAGTGGAAGAGACCCAGTACTTC. The rearrangement joins TRBV7-3 to TRBJ2-5; 7 bases agree with TRBD2. This CDR3 region has 15 residues. J gave up 3 bases and V 4 bases, and 8 bases lay outside the gene matches. Looked up from germline, CDR1 is SGHTA and CDR2 is FQGTGA.

The J gene is TRBJ2-3, the V gene TRBV6-5; 9 bases fit TRBD1. CDR1 MNHEY and CDR2 SVGAGI come from the germline V gene. The CDR3 sequence is 15 residues long. Losses at the gene ends were 6 bases for V and 4 bases for J; bases not matched to a gene: 8. The CDR3 region has the DNA TGTGCCAGCAGCGTCGACAGGGGGGAACCAGATACGCAGTATTTT. Its protein is CASSVDRGEPDTQYF.

The rearrangement uses TRBV5-1 and TRBJ1-2; D unresolved. Germline CDR1 reads SGHRS; CDR2 reads YFSETQ. This CDR3 is built from 14 residues. V shed 0 bases and J shed 6 bases, with 12 bases lying between them. This CDR3 is CASSLEVGFHGYTF. The CDR3 DNA sequence: TGCGCCAGCAGCTTGGAAGTGGGCTTCCATGGCTACACCTTC.

The sample holds many counts of this clone. CDR3 in amino acids: CASSPKSVDRGLFNTEAFF. CDR3 DNA sequence: TGTGCCAGCAGCCCGAAATCGGTGGACAGGGGGCTTTTTAACACTGAAGCTTTCTTT. The rearrangement links TRBV21-1 to TRBJ1-1; the table calls TRBD1, which could not be checked here. TRBV21-1 is shown as a pseudogene. The CDR3 has 19 residues.

This sequence joins TRBV6-5 and TRBJ2-3; a possible D gene is TRBD2 (6 bases). The V gene's germline CDR1 is MNHEY and CDR2 SVGAGI. V was trimmed by 2 bases and J by 0 bases, leaving 9 bases between them. This CDR3 is built from 15 residues. The CDR3 spells CASSYDGTSTDTQYF. In DNA form, the CDR3 reads TGTGCCAGCAGTTACGATGGGACTAGCACAGATACGCAGTATTTT.

The chain employs TRBV3-1 (or the pseudogene TRBV3-2) and TRBJ2-3; 7 nucleotides line up with TRBD2. CDR1 and CDR2 from the germline V gene are LGHDT and YNNKEL (reference sequence). The CDR3 has 17 amino acids. V was clipped by 3 bases and J by 4 bases; unmatched bases: 13. The CDR3 DNA reads as TGTGCCAGCAGCCACCTCCGGACTGGCGGGAGTGCAGATACGCAGTATTTT. Residues: CASSHLRTGGSADTQYF.

CDR3 nucleotides: TGTGCCAGCAAGGCCCGACTTAGCTCCTACAATGAGCAGTTCTTC. Protein sequence: CASKARLSSYNEQFF. The chain has TRBV7-9 and TRBJ2-1; D call uncertain. The V and J ends lost 7 bases and 0 bases respectively, with 13 bases between them. Germline V gene lookup returns CDR1 SEHNR and CDR2 FQNEAQ (reference sequence). This CDR3 has 15 residues.

The rearrangement uses TRBV7-2 and TRBJ1-6, with 8 nucleotides matching TRBD1. CDR3 length equals 16 residues. Losses at the gene ends were 5 bases for V and 5 bases for J; bases not matched to a gene: 8. Germline loops: CDR1 SGHTA, CDR2 FQGNSA. CDR3 bases: TGTGCCAGCAGCGTCAGGGGGCGAGGGGATAATTCACCCCTCCACTTT. The encoded protein is CASSVRGRGDNSPLHF.

The table lists this clone with a count of one. This sequence joins TRBV29-1 and TRBJ1-1, with 7 bases fitting TRBD1. Germline loops: CDR1 SQVTM, CDR2 ANQGSEA. J gave up 8 bases and V 5 bases, and 17 bases lay outside the gene matches. The CDR3 runs to 15 residues. The CDR3 loop is CSVLTRDSDNSEAFF. The CDR3 nucleotides are TGCAGCGTTTTAACAAGGGACAGCGATAATTCAGAAGCTTTCTTT. The whole variable domain, filled in from reference TRBV29-1 and TRBJ1-1, reads SAVISQKPSRDICQRGTSLTIQCQVDSQVTMMFWYRQQPGQSLTLIATANQGSEATYESGFVIDKFPISRPNLTFSTLTVSNMSPEDSSIYLCSVLTRDSDNSEAFFGQGTRLTVV.

The gene calls are TRBV9 and TRBJ2-5; unclear D gene. V was cut by 2 bases and J by 5 bases, with 10 bases left in between. CDR3 length: 13 amino acids. CDR1 and CDR2 from the germline V gene are SGDLS and YYNGEE. The chain's CDR3 is CASSVFQEETQYF. As DNA, the CDR3 is TGTGCCAGCAGCGTCTTCCAAGAGGAGACCCAGTACTTC. Full variable domain (rest looked up from reference TRBV9 and TRBJ2-5): DSGVTQTPKHLITATGQRVTLRCSPRSGDLSVYWYQQSLDQGLQFLIQYYNGEERAKGNILERFSAQQFPDLHSELNLSSLELGDSALYFCASSVFQEETQYFGPGTRLLVL.

The gene calls are TRBV6-5 and TRBJ2-7, with 7 bases aligning to TRBD1. Losses at the gene ends were 5 bases for V and 4 bases for J; bases not matched to a gene: 2. The CDR3 has 12 amino acids. Per the germline V gene, CDR1 is MNHEY and CDR2 is SVGAGI. CDR3 sequence: CASSPTGYEQYF. The CDR3 DNA sequence: TGTGCCAGCAGTCCGACAGGGTACGAGCAGTACTTC.

The V call is TRBV28, the J call TRBJ1-2, with 7 bases identical to TRBD1. Trimming took 11 bases from V and 8 from J; bases not matched to a gene: 26. The CDR3 spans 17 residues. Per germline, CDR1 MDHEN and CDR2 SYDVKM. CDR3 in amino acids: CAAEIGLTGRTSGGYTF. Written as DNA, the CDR3 is TGTGCCGCCGAAATCGGGCTGACAGGGAGAACATCAGGAGGCTACACCTTC.

This chain joins TRBV5-1 and TRBJ2-7; 7 nucleotides align to TRBD1. Unmatched junction bases numbered 7, after V lost 0 bases and J lost 4 bases. Germline lookup yields CDR1 SGHRS and CDR2 YFSETQ. The CDR3 is 15 residues long. The CDR3 region has the DNA TGCGCCAGCAGCTTGGTACCGGGACAGCCATACGAGCAGTACTTC. Translating it yields CASSLVPGQPYEQYF.

This clone was seen a handful of times. The V gene is TRBV6-1, the J gene TRBJ2-7, with D perhaps matching TRBD1 (6 bases). V was pared by 4 bases and J by 4 bases, with 20 bases between. Germline loops: CDR1 MNHNS, CDR2 SASEGT. CDR3 size: 16 residues. The CDR3 DNA reads TGTGCCAGCAGTGTACAAACAGGGTTCCAGCCTTACGAGCAGTACTTC. Translated: CASSVQTGFQPYEQYF.

This chain uses TRBV9 with TRBJ2-1; a weak D match, TRBD2 (5 bases). From germline, CDR1 is SGDLS and CDR2 YYNGEE. The CDR3 runs to 16 residues. Trimming removed 3 bases from V and 2 bases from J, with 15 bases in between. The CDR3 spells CASSELVHGAYNEQFF. The CDR3, as DNA: TGTGCCAGCAGCGAACTGGTCCACGGGGCCTACAATGAGCAGTTCTTC.

The V gene is TRBV5-4, the J gene TRBJ2-7; TRBD1 is a possible D gene (6 bases). There are 13 residues in the CDR3. Per the germline V gene, CDR1 is SGHNT and CDR2 is YYREEE (reference sequence). V was clipped by 4 bases and J by 4 bases, with 12 bases between them. The CDR3 loop is CASSTTGLYEQYF. The CDR3 DNA sequence: TGTGCCAGCAGCACGACAGGATTATACGAGCAGTACTTC.

At least ten counts were recorded for this clone. The J gene is TRBJ2-1, the V gene TRBV14, with TRBD1 identical over 8 bases. The V and J ends lost 2 bases and 5 bases, in that order; junction bases with no gene match: 2. This CDR3 has 14 residues. Germline V gene sequence: CDR1 SGHDN, CDR2 FVKESK. CDR3 region: CASSQRTGNNEQFF. The CDR3 DNA reads as TGTGCCAGCAGCCAAAGGACAGGGAACAATGAGCAGTTCTTC.

The V and J genes are TRBV28 and TRBJ2-7; possibly TRBD1 for D (5 bases). Trimming shortened V by 2 bases and J by 5 bases, and 13 bases separated the two germline ends. Germline loops: CDR1 MDHEN, CDR2 SYDVKM. This CDR3 has 14 amino acids. The CDR3 loop reads CASSLGAGNHEQYF. The CDR3 coding sequence is TGTGCCAGCAGTTTAGGGGCAGGGAACCACGAGCAGTACTTC.

V gene TRBV27 combines with J gene TRBJ2-3; 7 bases map to TRBD1. The CDR3 runs to 15 residues. With 4 bases clipped from V and 2 bases from J, the junction kept 6 bases outside the gene matches. Germline values: CDR1 MNHEY, CDR2 SMNVEV (reference sequence). CDR3 coding DNA: TGTGCCAGCAGTTCCCGGGACAGACTCACAGATACGCAGTATTTT. Amino acid sequence: CASSSRDRLTDTQYF.

V and J are TRBV30 and TRBJ2-1; TRBD2 agrees at 8 bases. The CDR3 is 14 amino acids. Trimming at V came to 2 bases and at J to 9 bases, leaving 9 bases not matched to a gene. Germline CDR1 reads GTSNPN; CDR2 reads SVGIG (reference sequence). Written as DNA, the CDR3 is TGTGCCTGGAGTTCAAGCGGGAGAGGCCCTGAGCAGTTCTTC. Amino acid sequence: CAWSSSGRGPEQFF.

The gene calls are TRBV30 and TRBJ1-3; D not certain. There are 13 residues in the CDR3. Germline loops: CDR1 GTSNPN, CDR2 SVGIG (reference sequence). With 3 bases removed from V and 4 bases from J, the gap between germline ends came to 10 bases. The CDR3, as DNA: TGTGCCTGGAGAAACAGTGCCGGAAACACCATATATTTT. Encoded protein: CAWRNSAGNTIYF.

The gene calls are TRBV7-9 and TRBJ2-1, with 13 bases that match TRBD2. Germline CDR1 and CDR2: SEHNR and FQNEAQ (reference sequence). V dropped 5 bases and J dropped 0; count of bases not matched to a gene: 10. The CDR3 has 19 residues. The CDR3 here is CASSPHPRLAGGSYNEQFF. The CDR3 nucleotides are TGTGCCAGCAGCCCCCACCCCCGACTAGCGGGAGGCTCCTACAATGAGCAGTTCTTC.